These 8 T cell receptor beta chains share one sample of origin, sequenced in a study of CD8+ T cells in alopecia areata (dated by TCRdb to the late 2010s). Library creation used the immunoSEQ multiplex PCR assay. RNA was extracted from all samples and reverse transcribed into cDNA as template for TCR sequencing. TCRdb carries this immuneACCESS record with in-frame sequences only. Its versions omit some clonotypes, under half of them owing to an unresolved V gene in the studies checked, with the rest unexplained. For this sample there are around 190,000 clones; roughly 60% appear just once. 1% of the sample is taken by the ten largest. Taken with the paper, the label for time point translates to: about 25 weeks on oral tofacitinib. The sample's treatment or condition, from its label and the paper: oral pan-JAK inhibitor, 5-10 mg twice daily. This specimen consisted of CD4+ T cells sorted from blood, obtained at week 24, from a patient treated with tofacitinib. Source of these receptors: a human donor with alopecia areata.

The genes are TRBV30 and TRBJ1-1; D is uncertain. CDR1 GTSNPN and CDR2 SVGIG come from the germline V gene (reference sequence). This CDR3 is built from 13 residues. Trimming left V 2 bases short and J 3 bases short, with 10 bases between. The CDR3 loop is CAWSRGADTEAFF. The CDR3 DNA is TGTGCCTGGAGTAGAGGCGCGGACACTGAAGCTTTCTTT. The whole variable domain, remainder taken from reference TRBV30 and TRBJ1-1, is SQTIHQWPATLVQPVGSPLSLECTVEGTSNPNLYWYRQAAGRGLQLLFYSVGIGQISSEVPQNLSASRPQDRQFILSSKKLLLSDSGFYLCAWSRGADTEAFFGQGTRLTVV.

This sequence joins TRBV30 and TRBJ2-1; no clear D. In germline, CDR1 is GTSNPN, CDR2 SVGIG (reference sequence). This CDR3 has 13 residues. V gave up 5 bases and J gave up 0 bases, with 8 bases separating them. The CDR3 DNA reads TGTGCCTGGGACACGGACTCCTACAATGAGCAGTTCTTC. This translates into CAWDTDSYNEQFF.

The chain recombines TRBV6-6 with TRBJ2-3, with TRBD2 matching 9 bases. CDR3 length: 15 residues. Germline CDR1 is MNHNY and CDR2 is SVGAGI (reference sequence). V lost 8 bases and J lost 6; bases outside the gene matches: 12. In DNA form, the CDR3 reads TGTGCCAGCGCTTTGAGGCGGGGGGGCCCCGATACGCAGTATTTT. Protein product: CASALRRGGPDTQYF.

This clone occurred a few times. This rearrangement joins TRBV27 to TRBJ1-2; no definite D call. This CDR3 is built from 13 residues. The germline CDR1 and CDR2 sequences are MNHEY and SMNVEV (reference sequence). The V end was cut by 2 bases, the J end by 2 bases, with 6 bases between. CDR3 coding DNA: TGTGCCAGCAGTTTAGGACCGAACTATGGCTACACCTTC. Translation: CASSLGPNYGYTF.

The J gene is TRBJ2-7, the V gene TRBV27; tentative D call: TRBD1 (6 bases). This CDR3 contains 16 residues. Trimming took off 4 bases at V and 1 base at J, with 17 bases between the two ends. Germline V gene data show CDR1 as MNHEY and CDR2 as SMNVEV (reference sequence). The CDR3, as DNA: TGTGCCAGCAGTTCTCGACCCAGGACAGCATCCTACGAGCAGTACTTC. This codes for CASSSRPRTASYEQYF.

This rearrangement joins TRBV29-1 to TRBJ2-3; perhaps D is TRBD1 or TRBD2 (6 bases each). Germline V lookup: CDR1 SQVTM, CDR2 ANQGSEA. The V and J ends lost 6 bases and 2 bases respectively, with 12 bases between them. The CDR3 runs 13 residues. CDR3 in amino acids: CSVTGRITDTQYF. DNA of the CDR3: TGCAGCGTAACAGGGAGGATCACAGATACGCAGTATTTT.

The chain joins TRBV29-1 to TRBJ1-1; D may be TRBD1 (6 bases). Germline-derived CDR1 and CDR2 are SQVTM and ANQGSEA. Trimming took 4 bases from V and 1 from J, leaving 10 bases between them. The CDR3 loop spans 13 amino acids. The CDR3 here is CSVAQQGNTEAFF. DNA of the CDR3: TGCAGCGTTGCCCAACAGGGGAACACTGAAGCTTTCTTT. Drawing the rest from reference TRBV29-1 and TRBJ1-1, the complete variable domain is SAVISQKPSRDICQRGTSLTIQCQVDSQVTMMFWYRQQPGQSLTLIATANQGSEATYESGFVIDKFPISRPNLTFSTLTVSNMSPEDSSIYLCSVAQQGNTEAFFGQGTRLTVV.

The DNA for the CDR3 is TGTGCCAGCAGTGATCGTGAATCTCCAGGGGCCAACGTCCTGACTTTC. This sequence encodes CASSDRESPGANVLTF. The chain recombines TRBV6-1 with TRBJ2-6, with unresolved D. This CDR3 has 16 amino acids. Germline assignment: CDR1 MNHNS and CDR2 SASEGT. V lost 3 bases, J lost 4 bases, and 13 bases lay in between.